The 17 T cell receptor beta chains presented below share a single source sample, sequenced in a study of follicular helper T cells after annual influenza vaccination listed by TCRdb under 2017. Taken with the paper, the label for time point translates to: 2015-2016 season, pre-vaccination. Library preparation employed the immunoSEQ multiplex PCR assay. This immuneACCESS table, as held by TCRdb, lists in-frame sequences with V and J called but not all clones. Of the missing ones, under half trace to an unresolved V gene in checked studies; the others have no known cause. The sample data list several thousand clones, and more than 75% of these were observed just once. The ten largest clones represent 0.77% of the sample. The source material was CXCR5- memory CD4+ T cells sorted from blood, sampled on the day of influenza vaccination. The sample's cell subset or site label, in plain terms: CXCR5- memory CD4 T cells. The receptors here all came from an adult who received the influenza vaccine.

The V gene is TRBV12-5, the J gene TRBJ2-1; D assignment may be TRBD1 or TRBD2 (5 bases each). The ends were cut back, 6 bases at V and 0 bases at J, with 18 bases in the middle. This CDR3 has 17 residues. The germline gives CDR1 LGHNT, CDR2 FRNRAP. The CDR3 DNA reads as TGTGCTAGTGGCCTCATCCTCGGGACGCCCTCCTACAATGAGCAGTTCTTC. It translates to CASGLILGTPSYNEQFF.

This clone showed up just once. The chain carries TRBV18 and TRBJ2-3, with 9 bases aligning to TRBD2. The CDR3 is made up of 13 amino acids. Trimming cost V 2 bases and J 15 bases; bases outside gene matches: 9. Germline CDR1 KGHSH, CDR2 LQKENI. The CDR3 DNA sequence: TGTGCCAGCTCACCAGGAACTGGGACTAGCTTATATTTT. Translated: CASSPGTGTSLYF.

This sequence joins TRBV5-4 and TRBJ1-2; 7 bases match TRBD1. Germline V gene lookup returns CDR1 SGHNT and CDR2 YYREEE (reference sequence). The CDR3 runs 16 residues. V lost 4 bases, J lost 0 bases, and 9 bases stayed unmatched. The chain's CDR3 is CASSQAGQATNYGYTF. DNA of the CDR3: TGTGCCAGCAGCCAAGCCGGACAGGCCACTAACTATGGCTACACCTTC.

The chain employs TRBV5-4 and TRBJ2-5; 11 positions match TRBD2. V lost 4 bases, J lost 1 base, and 3 bases stayed unmatched. This CDR3 spans 15 amino acids. Germline assignment: CDR1 SGHNT and CDR2 YYREEE (reference sequence). This CDR3 is CASSLAGGIQETQYF. The CDR3, as DNA: TGTGCCAGCAGCCTAGCGGGGGGCATCCAAGAGACCCAGTACTTC.

V is TRBV14 and J is TRBJ1-3; 8 nucleotides agree with TRBD1. This CDR3 comprises 17 residues. Germline V gives CDR1 SGHDN, CDR2 FVKESK. The ends lost 1 base at V and 0 bases at J; junction bases unmatched: 5. The CDR3 nucleotides are TGTGCCAGCAGCCAAGTGACAGGGGCCCACTCTGGAAACACCATATATTTT. Translation gives CASSQVTGAHSGNTIYF.

This chain joins TRBV18 and TRBJ1-1; D is uncertain. V shed 0 bases and J shed 5 bases, with 7 bases lying between them. CDR3 length: 13 amino acids. Looked up from germline, CDR1 is KGHSH and CDR2 is LQKENI. CDR3 DNA sequence: TGTGCCAGCTCACCACCGGGAGGGACTGAAGCTTTCTTT. Its protein is CASSPPGGTEAFF.

J is TRBJ2-5 and V is TRBV5-6; TRBD2 agrees at 9 bases. V was clipped by 6 bases and J by 7 bases; unmatched bases: 7. CDR1 is SGHDT and CDR2 is YYEEEE in the germline V gene. The length of the CDR3 is 13 residues. CDR3 bases: TGTGCCAGCATGGCGGGGGGGCCTGGGACCCAGTACTTC. Residues: CASMAGGPGTQYF.

The chain joins TRBV5-5 to TRBJ2-7, with 7 nucleotides matching TRBD1. The CDR3 length is 15 residues. Germline lookup yields CDR1 SGHKS and CDR2 YYEKEE (reference sequence). Unmatched junction bases numbered 7, after V lost 2 bases and J lost 2 bases. CDR3 coding DNA: TGTGCCAGCAGCTTTCGCCCAGGGGGTACCTACGAGCAGTACTTC. Translating it yields CASSFRPGGTYEQYF.

The chain carries TRBV6-5 and TRBJ2-7; TRBD2 aligns across 13 bases. CDR3 size: 15 residues. The V and J ends lost 4 bases and 7 bases, in that order; junction bases with no gene match: 7. The germline V gene has CDR1 MNHEY and CDR2 SVGAGI. CDR3 sequence reads: CASSSSGGLAGEQYF. The CDR3, as DNA: TGTGCCAGCAGTTCCTCAGGGGGACTAGCGGGGGAGCAGTACTTC.

This clone was seen a single time. V usage is TRBV19 and J usage is TRBJ2-3; 9 nucleotides agree with TRBD2. V gave up 6 bases and J gave up 8 bases; unmatched junction bases: 9. The CDR3 consists of 14 residues. Germline V lookup: CDR1 LNHDA, CDR2 SQIVND (reference sequence). CDR3 sequence reads: CASREGRGGFTQYF. DNA for the CDR3: TGTGCCAGTAGAGAAGGGCGGGGGGGCTTTACGCAGTATTTT.

The chain links TRBV5-1 to TRBJ2-3; D remains unclear. Germline values: CDR1 SGHRS, CDR2 YFSETQ. The CDR3 extends over 13 amino acids. Trimming took 0 bases from V and 1 from J, leaving 3 bases between them. The CDR3 reads CASSLAGTDTQYF. The CDR3 nucleotides are TGCGCCAGCAGCTTGGCTGGCACAGATACGCAGTATTTT.

The chain uses TRBV4-2 and TRBJ2-2; TRBD2 agrees at 11 bases. The CDR3 is 17 residues long. After removal of 0 bases from V and 6 bases from J, the junction contained 6 bases not matched to a gene. Germline assignment: CDR1 LGHNA and CDR2 YNFKEQ. Written as DNA, the CDR3 is TGTGCCAGCAGCCAAGAGAAACTAGCGGGGGCCCCCGGGGAGCTGTTTTTT. Translated: CASSQEKLAGAPGELFF.

In DNA form, the CDR3 reads TGCGCCAGCAGCCAAGGGGCGGACAGTTCGAGCTCCTACGAGCAGTACTTC. Translated: CASSQGADSSSSYEQYF. The chain carries TRBV4-3 and TRBJ2-7; TRBD1 is a possible D gene (6 bases). V was trimmed by 1 base and J by 0 bases, leaving 16 bases between them. The CDR3 contains 17 residues. Germline-derived CDR1 and CDR2 are LGHNA and YSLEER.

The chain couples TRBV4-3 to TRBJ2-1, with no clear D. This CDR3 is built from 13 residues. Germline V gene lookup returns CDR1 LGHNA and CDR2 YSLEER. The germline V and J ends were trimmed by 0 bases and 10 bases, with 10 bases remaining between them. In DNA, the CDR3 is TGCGCCAGCAGCCAAGATTTTGCTCGCGAGCAGTTCTTC. This encodes CASSQDFAREQFF.

This chain uses TRBV7-2 with TRBJ1-6, with no clear D. Trimming took 0 bases from V and 9 from J, leaving 3 bases between them. CDR1 is SGHTA and CDR2 is FQGNSA in the germline V gene. The CDR3 is 12 residues long. The CDR3 is CASSLAGSPLHF. The CDR3 DNA reads as TGTGCCAGCAGCTTAGCCGGTTCACCCCTCCACTTT.

V and J are TRBV19 and TRBJ2-2; D tentatively fits TRBD1 or TRBD2 (5 bases each). V lost 10 bases and J 6 bases, leaving 18 bases between the germline ends. In germline, CDR1 is LNHDA, CDR2 SQIVND (reference sequence). This CDR3 comprises 14 residues. DNA for the CDR3: TGTGCCACCAGCATAGGGGAGTATCCCGGGGAGCTGTTTTTT. Translation gives CATSIGEYPGELFF.

CDR3 protein: CASSIGLAGAQSTDTQYF. The CDR3 nucleotides read TGTGCCAGCAGTATTGGACTAGCGGGGGCCCAGTCCACAGATACGCAGTATTTT. This sequence joins TRBV7-9 and TRBJ2-3, with 13 bases aligning to TRBD2. CDR1 is SEHNR and CDR2 is FQNEAQ in the germline V gene (reference sequence). Trimming at V came to 6 bases and at J to 2 bases, leaving 11 bases not matched to a gene. CDR3 length equals 18 residues.